This T cell receptor (beta chain) was retrieved from a study of cytomegalovirus exposure and HLA in healthy donors. Findings and caveats of the study: Earlier findings revealed that most TCR beta V segments proved productive either about 90% or about 30% of the time.

60 Vbeta and 13 Jbeta primers were used in PCR. TCRdb's copy holds only in-frame clones and misses some; the assay was immunoSEQ multiplex PCR. This table has about 64,000 clones, approximately 80% appearing once. Concerning this clone: What it recognizes is unknown.

Per the germline V gene, CDR1 is SGHVS and CDR2 is FNYEAQ. V lost 5 bases and J 5 bases, leaving 9 bases between the germline ends. The CDR3 has 12 amino acids. This chain joins TRBV7-6 and TRBJ2-5; no reliable D call. The origin of this receptor is a man aged 18-30 years in good health and CMV-seropositive. Sample: PBMCs. In DNA, the CDR3 is TGTGCCAGCAGCCCCCCCGGGGAGACCCAGTACTTC. This gives the protein CASSPPGETQYF. The full variable domain, with the rest looked up from reference TRBV7-6 and TRBJ2-5, is GAGVSQSPRYKVTKRGQDVALRCDPISGHVSLYWYRQALGQGPEFLTYFNYEAQQDKSGLPNDRFSAERPEGSISTLTIQRTEQRDSAMYRCASSPPGETQYFGPGTRLLVL.